This T cell receptor beta chain emerged from a study of control samples from healthy donors and cancer patients. Libraries were prepared by immunoSEQ multiplex PCR; TCRdb keeps only in-frame clonotypes and omits some of them. The data show around 150,000 clones, about 94% seen once. Germline V gene sequence: CDR1 GTSNPN, CDR2 SVGIG (reference sequence). The CDR3 is 14 residues long. Trimming removed 3 bases from V and 8 bases from J; junction bases left unmatched: 10. Input material: blood. The sequence derives from a woman in her forties in good health. This chain connects TRBV30 to TRBJ1-2, with TRBD1 matching over 9 bases. The CDR3 bases are TGTGCCTGGAGCGTCCTCGGGACAGGGAGCGGCTACACCTTC. This codes for CAWSVLGTGSGYTF.